This TCR beta chain was found in a study of CD8+CD57+ T cells in acquired aplastic anemia (dated by TCRdb to the late 2010s). A note on the overall study: A mean of approximately 3 ug of DNA, ranging from about 0.19 to 30 ug, was extracted from sorted CD4+ and CD8+ cells. Mean read counts for healthy donor samples were about 10 million for CD4+ cells and 11.0 million for CD8+ cells. Results the study describes overall, beyond this receptor: Twenty-nine CD8+ CDR3 sequences were shared between patients and controls but appeared highly expressed in patients and within their immunodominant clones. CD8+ Simpson's diversity did not differ significantly between patients and healthy controls (P=0.060).

The study deep-sequenced TCR repertoires of sorted CD4+ and CD8+ blood T cells from severe aplastic anemia patients and healthy subjects. Ficoll-Paque density gradient centrifugation was used to isolate peripheral blood mononuclear cells. CD4+ and CD8+ T cells were sorted by FACS or magnetic beads before DNA extraction. The CDR3 contains 15 residues, cysteine and phenylalanine counted. Only the CDR3 portion is preserved as DNA: 45 bases, with reading frame beginning at the first base. Deletion took 3 bases off V and 4 bases off J, with a span of 16 bases between the germline ends. From the germline V gene (reference sequence), CDR1 is DFQATT and CDR2 is SNEGSKA. TCR beta VDJ combination and CDR3 sequence profiling used genomic DNA as the template. An Illumina HiSeq 2000 was the platform used for TCR repertoire sequencing. The authors' analysis ran thus. Repertoire assessment relied on Simpson's diversity index, CDR3 size and DJ length profiles, and TRBV/TRBJ rearrangement plots. Whichever DNA sequence was most abundant in the deep sequencing data was defined as the immunodominant clone. CDR3 amino acid sequences were screened for sharing across subjects and were compared with published repertoires and the VDJdb database. Through fastp at Q25 and MiXCR, TCRdb rebuilt clones from the public reads, retaining in-frame beta chains. CDR3 protein sequences are deduplicated, and each keeps its most common genes and DNA. These V and J calls derive from TCRdb rather than the authors' analysis. In all, the sample holds over 150,000 distinct CDR3 sequences, and about 48% of those were seen once. Clones ranked in the top ten supply 1.1% of the sample.

Worth noting for this clonotype: Its antigen specificity is not known. Base qualities are not at hand, and no much larger clone is one base apart.

The source is a human donor in good health. The V and J segments used are TRBV20-1 and TRBJ1-5, and TRBD1 may be the D gene, going by 5 matching bases. Sequencing was done on a sample of sorted CD4+, CD8+, or CD8+CD57+ T cells (not recorded which) from PBMCs. The nucleotides are TGCAGTGCTAGGGGGCCGGGAGGGATTAATCAGCCCCAGCATTTT. Its product reads: CSARGPGGINQPQHF.